The sequence of this TCR beta chain was determined in a study of T-cell reconstitution after alpha-beta-depleted transplantation in children. TCRbeta library preparation incorporated unique molecular identifiers. TCRdb processed the PCR reads anew with MiXCR; each CDR3 protein has one entry. This sample has 330,000 or so distinct CDR3 sequences, with over 9% found just once. The sample was PBMCs from the stem cell graft donor, taken from the stem cell graft. The sequence was collected from a human donor who donated a stem cell graft to a child with acute lymphoblastic leukemia.

The CDR3 loop is CASSQRQSNQPQHF. CDR3 nucleotides: TGCGCCAGCAGCCAGCGGCAGAGCAATCAGCCCCAGCATTTT. The gene calls are TRBV4-1 and TRBJ1-5; D is undetermined. CDR3 length: 14 amino acids. V lost 3 bases to trimming and J lost 1 base, with 7 bases between them. Germline V lookup: CDR1 MGHRA, CDR2 YSYEKL.